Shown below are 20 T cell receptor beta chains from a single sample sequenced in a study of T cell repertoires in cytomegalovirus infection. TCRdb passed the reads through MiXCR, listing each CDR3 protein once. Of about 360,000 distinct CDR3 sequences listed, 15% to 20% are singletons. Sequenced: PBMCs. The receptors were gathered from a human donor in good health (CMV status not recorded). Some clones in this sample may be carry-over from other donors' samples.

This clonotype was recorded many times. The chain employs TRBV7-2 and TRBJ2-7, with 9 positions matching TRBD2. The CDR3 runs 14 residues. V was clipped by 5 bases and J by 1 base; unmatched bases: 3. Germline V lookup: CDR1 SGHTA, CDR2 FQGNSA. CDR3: CASSQAGGSYEQYF. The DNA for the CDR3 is TGTGCCAGCAGCCAGGCGGGGGGGTCCTACGAGCAGTACTTC. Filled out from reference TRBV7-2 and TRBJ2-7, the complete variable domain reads GAGVSQSPSNKVTEKGKDVELRCDPISGHTALYWYRQSLGQGLEFLIYFQGNSAPDKSGLPSDRFSAERTGGSVSTLTIQRTQQEDSAVYLCASSQAGGSYEQYFGPGTRLTVT.

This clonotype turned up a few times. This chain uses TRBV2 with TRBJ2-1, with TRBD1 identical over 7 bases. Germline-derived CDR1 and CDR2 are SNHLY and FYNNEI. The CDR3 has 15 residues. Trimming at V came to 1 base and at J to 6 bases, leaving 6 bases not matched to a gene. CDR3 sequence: CASSEERAGGNEQFF. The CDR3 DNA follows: TGTGCCAGCAGTGAAGAAAGGGCAGGGGGCAATGAGCAGTTCTTC.

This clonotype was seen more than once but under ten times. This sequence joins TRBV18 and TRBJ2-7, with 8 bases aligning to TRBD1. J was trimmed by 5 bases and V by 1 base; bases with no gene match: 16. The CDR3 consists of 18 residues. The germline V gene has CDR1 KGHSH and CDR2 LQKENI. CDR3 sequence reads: CASSPLRTGLNPVHEQYF. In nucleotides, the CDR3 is TGTGCCAGCTCACCACTCCGGACAGGGTTGAATCCAGTCCACGAGCAGTACTTC.

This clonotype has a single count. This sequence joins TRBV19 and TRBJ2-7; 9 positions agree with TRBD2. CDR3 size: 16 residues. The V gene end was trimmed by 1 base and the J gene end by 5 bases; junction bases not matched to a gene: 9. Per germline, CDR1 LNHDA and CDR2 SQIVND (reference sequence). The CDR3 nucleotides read TGTGCCAGTAGTATAGGTCCCCATAGCGGGAGCGACGAGCAGTACTTC. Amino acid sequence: CASSIGPHSGSDEQYF.

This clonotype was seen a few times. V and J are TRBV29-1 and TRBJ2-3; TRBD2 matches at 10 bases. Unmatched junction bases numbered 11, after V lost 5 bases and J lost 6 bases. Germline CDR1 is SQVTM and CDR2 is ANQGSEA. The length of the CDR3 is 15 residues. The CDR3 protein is CSVPTAGGWSDTQYF. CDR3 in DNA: TGCAGCGTTCCTACAGCGGGGGGGTGGTCCGATACGCAGTATTTT.

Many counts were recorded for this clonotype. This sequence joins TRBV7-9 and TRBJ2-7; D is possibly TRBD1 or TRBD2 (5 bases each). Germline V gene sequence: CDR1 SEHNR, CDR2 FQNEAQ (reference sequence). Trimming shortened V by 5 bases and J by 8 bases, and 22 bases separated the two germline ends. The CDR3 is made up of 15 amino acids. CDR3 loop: CASSGTPGPLNQQYF. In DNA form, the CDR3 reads TGTGCCAGCAGCGGTACACCGGGACCCCTCAACCAGCAGTACTTC.

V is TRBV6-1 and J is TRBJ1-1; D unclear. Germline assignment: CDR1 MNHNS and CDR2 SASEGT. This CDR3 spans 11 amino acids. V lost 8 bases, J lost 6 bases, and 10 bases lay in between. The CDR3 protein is CASGPLPEAFF. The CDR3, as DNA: TGTGCCAGCGGGCCCCTCCCTGAAGCTTTCTTT.

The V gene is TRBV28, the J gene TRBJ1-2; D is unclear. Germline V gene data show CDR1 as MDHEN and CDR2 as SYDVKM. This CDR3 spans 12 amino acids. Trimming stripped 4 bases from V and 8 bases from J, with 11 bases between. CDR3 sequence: CASSWHPEGYTF. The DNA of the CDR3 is TGTGCCAGCAGTTGGCATCCAGAGGGCTACACCTTC.

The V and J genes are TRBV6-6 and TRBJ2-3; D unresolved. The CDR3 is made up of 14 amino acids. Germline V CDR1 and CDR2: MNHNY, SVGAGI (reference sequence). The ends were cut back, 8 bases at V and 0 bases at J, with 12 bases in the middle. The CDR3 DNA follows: TGTGCCAGCGGCCTGACTGCTAGCACAGATACGCAGTATTTT. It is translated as CASGLTASTDTQYF.

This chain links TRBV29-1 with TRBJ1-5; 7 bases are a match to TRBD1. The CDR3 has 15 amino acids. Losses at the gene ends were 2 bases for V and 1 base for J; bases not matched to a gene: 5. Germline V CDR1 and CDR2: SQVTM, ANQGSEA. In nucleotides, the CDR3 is TGCAGCGTTGAACGGGGGACAGAGAGCAATCAGCCCCAGCATTTT. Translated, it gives CSVERGTESNQPQHF.

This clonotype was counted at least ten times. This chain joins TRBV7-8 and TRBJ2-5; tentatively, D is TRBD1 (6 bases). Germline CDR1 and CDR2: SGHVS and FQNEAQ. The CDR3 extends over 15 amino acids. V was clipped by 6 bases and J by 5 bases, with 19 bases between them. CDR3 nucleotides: TGTGCCAGCAGATTACTTACAGGGTCGGGGGAGACCCAGTACTTC. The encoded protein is CASRLLTGSGETQYF.

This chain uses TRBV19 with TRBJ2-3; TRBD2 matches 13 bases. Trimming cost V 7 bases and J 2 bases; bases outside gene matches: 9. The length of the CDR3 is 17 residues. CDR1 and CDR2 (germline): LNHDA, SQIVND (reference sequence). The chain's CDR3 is CASKHRGLAGLTDTQYF. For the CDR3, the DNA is TGTGCCAGTAAGCATCGGGGACTAGCGGGGCTCACAGATACGCAGTATTTT.

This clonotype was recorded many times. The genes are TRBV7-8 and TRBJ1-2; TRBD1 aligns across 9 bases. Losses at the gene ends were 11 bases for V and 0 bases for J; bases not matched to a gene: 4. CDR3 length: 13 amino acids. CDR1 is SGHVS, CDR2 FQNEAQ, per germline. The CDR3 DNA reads TGTGCCGGGTACAGGGGGCCTAACTATGGCTACACCTTC. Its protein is CAGYRGPNYGYTF.

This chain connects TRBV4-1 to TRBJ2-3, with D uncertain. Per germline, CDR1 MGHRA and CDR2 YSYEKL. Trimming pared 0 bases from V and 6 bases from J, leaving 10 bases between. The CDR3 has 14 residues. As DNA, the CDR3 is TGCGCCAGCAGCCAAGACGGAAGCCCTGATACGCAGTATTTT. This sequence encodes CASSQDGSPDTQYF.

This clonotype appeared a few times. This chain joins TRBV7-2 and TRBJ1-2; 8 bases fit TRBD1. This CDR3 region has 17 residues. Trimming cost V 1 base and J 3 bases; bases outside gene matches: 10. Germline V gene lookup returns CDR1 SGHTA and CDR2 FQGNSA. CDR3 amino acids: CASSLGWGQEIHYGYTF. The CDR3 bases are TGTGCCAGCAGCTTAGGGTGGGGACAGGAGATCCACTATGGCTACACCTTC.

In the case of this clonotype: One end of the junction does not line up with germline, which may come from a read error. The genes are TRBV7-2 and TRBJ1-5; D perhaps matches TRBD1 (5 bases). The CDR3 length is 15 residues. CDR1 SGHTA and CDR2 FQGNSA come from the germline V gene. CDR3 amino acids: CVSSLARGGNQPQHF. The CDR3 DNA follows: TGTGTCAGCAGCTTAGCGAGGGGCGGCAATCAGCCCCAGCATTTT.

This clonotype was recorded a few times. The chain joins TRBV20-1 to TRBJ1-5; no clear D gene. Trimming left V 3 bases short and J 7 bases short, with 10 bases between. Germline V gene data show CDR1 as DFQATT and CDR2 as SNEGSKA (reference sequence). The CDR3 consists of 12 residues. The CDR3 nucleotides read TGCAGTGCTAGTTTGGGTCAGCAGCCCCAGCATTTT. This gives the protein CSASLGQQPQHF.

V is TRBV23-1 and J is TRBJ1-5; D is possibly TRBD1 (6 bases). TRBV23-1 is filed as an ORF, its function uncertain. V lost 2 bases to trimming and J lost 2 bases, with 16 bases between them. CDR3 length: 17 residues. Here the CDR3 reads CASSQEGHKGGNQPQHF. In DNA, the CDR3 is TGCGCCAGCAGTCAAGAGGGACACAAAGGGGGCAATCAGCCCCAGCATTTT.

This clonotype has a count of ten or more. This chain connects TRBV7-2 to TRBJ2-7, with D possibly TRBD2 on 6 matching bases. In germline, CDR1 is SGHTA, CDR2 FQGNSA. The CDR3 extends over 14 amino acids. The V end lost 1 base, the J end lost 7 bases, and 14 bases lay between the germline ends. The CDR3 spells CASSLGVNSGEQYF. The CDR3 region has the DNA TGTGCCAGCAGCTTAGGAGTCAACAGCGGGGAGCAGTACTTC.

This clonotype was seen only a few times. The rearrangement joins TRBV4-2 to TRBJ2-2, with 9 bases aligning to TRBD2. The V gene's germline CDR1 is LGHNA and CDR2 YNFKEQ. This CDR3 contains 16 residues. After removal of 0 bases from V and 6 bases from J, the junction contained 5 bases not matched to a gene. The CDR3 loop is CASSQESGTSSGELFF. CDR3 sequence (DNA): TGTGCCAGCAGCCAAGAATCCGGGACTAGCTCCGGGGAGCTGTTTTTT.